The sequence of this TCR beta chain was determined in a study of metastatic and nonmetastatic thyroid tumors (dated by TCRdb to 2018 to 2020). Broadly, across the study: The researchers compared repertoires between peripheral blood samples and tumor or nodule tissue samples from patients with malignant or benign thyroid disease. Here is what the overall study found, with its caveats: In both blood and tumor samples, malignant tumors were reported to have significantly higher TCR beta diversity than benign nodules.

Library construction relied on PCR. Sequenced using an Illumina HiSeq 4000. High-throughput sequencing was used to profile the CDR3 region of the TCR beta-chain in every patient. In the source study's methods: A classifier to discriminate distant-metastatic papillary thyroid cancer patients was built from CDR3 differences across clinicopathological groups. Repertoire diversity was assessed with the Shannon index, and tumor-blood repertoire similarity with the Morisita-Horn index. The public sequencing data were trimmed at Q25 with fastp and processed into clonotypes with MiXCR by TCRdb, which kept only in-frame beta chains. TCRdb's processing, not the study's, gives the V and J calls here. The sample table holds about 40,000 clones, of which roughly a sixth were seen once. 9.9% of the sample comes from the top ten. Reading the germline V gene gives CDR1 SGHVS and CDR2 FQNEAQ. Reading from cysteine to phenylalanine, the CDR3 counts 16 amino acids. Only the CDR3 region is kept as DNA, spanning 48 bases read in frame from base 1. V lost 4 bases and J lost 2 bases, and the count of bases not matched to a germline gene is 8.

This clone was seen more than once but under ten times. Its cognate antigen has yet to be identified. A read error may explain this, as a much larger clone is one base away. No patient had received any treatment before thyroid surgery. The study retrospectively analysed patient clinical samples collected from about 2011 to 2018 using T-cell receptor beta sequencing. This sequence was found in a female donor with papillary thyroid cancer or a benign thyroid nodule (not recorded which). Some clones in this sample may be carry-over from other donors' samples. The chain joins TRBV7-8 to TRBJ1-5; 7 junctional bases match TRBD1. Sequencing was performed on tumor tissue. The DNA is as follows: TGTGCCAGCAGCTCATGCAGGGGGATGCGCAATCAGCCCCAGCATTTT. It translates to CASSSCRGMRNQPQHF. Reference TRBV7-8 and TRBJ1-5 proteins supply the regions before and after the CDR3; the full variable domain is: GAGVSQSPRYKVAKRGQDVALRCDPISGHVSLFWYQQALGQGPEFLTYFQNEAQLDKSGLPSDRFFAERPEGSVSTLKIQRTQQEDSAVYLCASSSCRGMRNQPQHFGDGTRLSIL.